The present T cell receptor (beta chain) was sequenced within a study of blood T cell repertoires in COVID-19. As for the study in general: T cells, B-cell-depleted T cells, or PBMCs supplied cDNA or gDNA.

Notes on this clone: Other DNA variants within this sample encode the same CDR3.

Trimming left V 0 bases short and J 6 bases short, with 6 bases between. This CDR3 spans 13 amino acids. Germline CDR1 is LGHDT and CDR2 is YNNKEL (reference sequence). Method: immunoSEQ multiplex PCR; TCRdb's copy keeps in-frame clones and lacks some. Of roughly 340,000 clones in the sample, roughly nine tenths were seen once. The sample taken for sequencing was peripheral blood. The TCR originated in a woman aged 25 to 39 with COVID-19, enrolled during active disease. The chain employs TRBV3-1 (or the pseudogene TRBV3-2) and TRBJ1-5; D gene ambiguous. The CDR3 region is CASSQDRAQPQHF. As DNA, the CDR3 is TGTGCCAGCAGCCAAGATCGAGCTCAGCCCCAGCATTTT.